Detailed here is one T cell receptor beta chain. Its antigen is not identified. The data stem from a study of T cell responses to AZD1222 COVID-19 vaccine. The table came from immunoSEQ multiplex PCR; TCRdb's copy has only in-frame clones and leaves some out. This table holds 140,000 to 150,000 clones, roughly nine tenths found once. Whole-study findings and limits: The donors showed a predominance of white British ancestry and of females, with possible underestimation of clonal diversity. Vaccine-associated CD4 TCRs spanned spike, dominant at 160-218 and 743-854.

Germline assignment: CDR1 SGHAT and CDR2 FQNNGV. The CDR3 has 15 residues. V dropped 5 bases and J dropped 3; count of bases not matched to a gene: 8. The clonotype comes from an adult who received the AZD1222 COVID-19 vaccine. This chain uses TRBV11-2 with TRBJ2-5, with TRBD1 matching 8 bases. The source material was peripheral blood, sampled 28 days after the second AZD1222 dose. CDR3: CASSHDRGRKETQYF. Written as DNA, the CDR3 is TGTGCCAGCAGCCACGACAGGGGAAGGAAAGAGACCCAGTACTTC.